This TCR beta chain was profiled in a study of OX40 agonist ivuxolimab in advanced cancers. Study-wide results and limits: Patients who responded partially at 0.1-3.0 mg/kg showed clonal expansion ranking among the lowest.

Regarding this clone: Its antigen is undetermined.

The data were produced by immunoSEQ multiplex PCR, yet TCRdb's version contains in-frame clones alone and is incomplete. The sample holds 60,000 to 65,000 clones; more than 85% are singletons and the top ten take about 0.58%. This TCR was sampled from an adult with an advanced solid tumor such as melanoma, head and neck, liver or kidney cancer. The starting material was CD4+ or CD8+ T cells sorted from blood, obtained in a trial of the OX40 agonist ivuxolimab.

The CDR3 protein is CASSLKRNTGELFF. CDR3 nucleotide sequence: TGCGCCAGCAGCTTAAAGCGAAACACCGGGGAGCTGTTTTTT. The chain couples TRBV5-1 to TRBJ2-2; no clear D. Germline assignment: CDR1 SGHRS and CDR2 YFSETQ. The V and J ends lost 2 bases and 2 bases respectively, with 7 bases between them. The CDR3 is made up of 14 amino acids.